This T cell receptor beta chain was sequenced for a study of T-cell reconstitution after alpha-beta-depleted transplantation in children. As it was prepared, the TCRbeta library received unique molecular identifiers. Each CDR3 protein is one row after TCRdb ran MiXCR on the PCR reads. The sample records some 640,000 distinct CDR3 sequences, approximately 16% being singletons. After removal of 6 bases from V and 4 bases from J, the junction contained 9 bases not matched to a gene. CDR1 and CDR2 (germline): DFQATT, SNEGSKA (reference sequence). The CDR3 extends over 14 amino acids. This clonotype was recorded many times.

The material was PBMCs from the stem cell graft donor, obtained from the stem cell graft. The gene calls are TRBV20-1 and TRBJ2-7; 10 bases line up with TRBD2. The sequence was obtained from a human donor who donated a stem cell graft to a child with acute myeloid leukemia. The CDR3 DNA is TGCAGTGCCCAAAGGACTAGCGGAGTTTACGAGCAGTACGTC. Amino acid sequence: CSAQRTSGVYEQYV.